These 7 T cell receptor beta chains were all obtained from the same sample, sequenced in a study of cytomegalovirus exposure and HLA in healthy donors. Primers for the PCR totalled 60 Vbeta and 13 Jbeta. Generated by immunoSEQ multiplex PCR, the TCRdb table keeps only in-frame clones and is missing some. The sample lists around 190,000 clones; about 86% were seen once. Sequenced material: PBMCs. The receptors stem from a man aged 40-50 years in good health and CMV-seropositive.

This chain uses TRBV5-1 with TRBJ2-2, with D hard to call. V was trimmed by 1 base and J by 1 base, leaving 11 bases between them. The CDR3 is 16 residues long. The germline V gene has CDR1 SGHRS and CDR2 YFSETQ. CDR3 in amino acids: CASSLSSVWNTGELFF. In nucleotides, the CDR3 is TGCGCCAGCAGCTTGAGTTCGGTATGGAACACCGGGGAGCTGTTTTTT.

This clone occurred once. The chain uses TRBV2 and TRBJ2-3; 10 bases are shared with TRBD1. Germline CDR1 reads SNHLY; CDR2 reads FYNNEI. The CDR3 is 17 amino acids. J gave up 3 bases and V 6 bases, and 12 bases lay outside the gene matches. This chain's CDR3 is CASSPKPGQGLTDTQYF. The CDR3 DNA follows: TGTGCCAGCAGCCCTAAGCCGGGACAGGGGTTGACAGATACGCAGTATTTT.

This clone has just a few counts. The J gene is TRBJ1-2, the V gene TRBV29-1; D is unresolved. Germline V CDR1 and CDR2: SQVTM, ANQGSEA. This CDR3 region has 11 residues. Between the trimmed V and J ends, which lost 4 bases and 6 bases, there was a span of 9 bases. The CDR3 loop is CSVVGANGYTF. CDR3 DNA sequence: TGCAGCGTTGTAGGAGCGAATGGCTACACCTTC.

CDR3 coding DNA: TGTGCCAGCAGTTCCCAGGGTCGCGGCGGCTATGGCTACACCTTC. As protein: CASSSQGRGGYGYTF. The V and J genes are TRBV28 and TRBJ1-2; D might be TRBD1 (5 bases). The germline CDR1 and CDR2 sequences are MDHEN and SYDVKM. The length of the CDR3 is 15 residues. V was clipped by 4 bases and J by 4 bases, with 16 bases between them.

To note about this clone: Other DNA sequences of this sample code for an identical CDR3. The chain is built from TRBV2 and TRBJ1-2; 8 bases line up with TRBD1. With 7 bases clipped from V and 4 bases from J, the junction kept 29 bases outside the gene matches. Germline-derived CDR1 and CDR2 are SNHLY and FYNNEI. The CDR3 runs 21 residues. The DNA for the CDR3 is TGTGCCAGCACTCAAACAGTCATTAAAGGGACAGGAGGAACCTTTGGCTATGGCTACACCTTC. Amino acids: CASTQTVIKGTGGTFGYGYTF.

In its sample, this clone was seen a few times. The chain recombines TRBV6-1 with TRBJ1-2; 7 bases match TRBD1. The CDR3 sequence is 12 residues long. Germline-derived CDR1 and CDR2 are MNHNS and SASEGT. V shed 6 bases, J shed 8 bases, and the junction held 6 bases outside the gene matches. CDR3 region: CASRLRTGGYTF. The CDR3 region has the DNA TGTGCCAGCAGATTGAGGACAGGCGGCTACACCTTC.

The rearrangement joins TRBV27 to TRBJ1-2, with D possibly being TRBD1 (6 bases). V lost 6 bases and J 3 bases, leaving 14 bases between the germline ends. The CDR3 runs to 14 residues. The germline CDR1 and CDR2 sequences are MNHEY and SMNVEV (reference sequence). The CDR3 sequence: CASRGDTLHYGYTF. The CDR3 region has the DNA TGTGCCAGCAGAGGGGACACTCTACACTATGGCTACACCTTC.